Listed below are T cell receptor beta chains from one sample, sequenced in a study of T cell changes during pregnancy in multiple sclerosis. Profiled with immunoSEQ multiplex PCR; TCRdb holds only in-frame clones, not every one. The profile shows tens of thousands of clones, over 80% of them singletons. The source material was CD4+ T cells from peripheral blood mononuclear cells, sampled in the second trimester of pregnancy. These receptors all stem from a female donor with multiple sclerosis, enrolled in a pregnancy study. Each CDR3 is given with its conserved first and last residue. The order of the fields is V gene, J gene, D gene, clone size, CDR3 DNA, CDR3 protein. The D gene is left open where the match is weak. Part of the rows lack a size; the others show once, few, many or a class for expanded clones.

TRBV30	TRBJ2-7	TRBD1	many	TGTGCCTGGAGTAAAGGACAGGGTAGAACCTACGAGCAGTACTTC	CAWSKGQGRTYEQYF
TRBV11-2	TRBJ2-5	TRBD2	.	TGTGCCAGCAGCTTAGAGCGGACTAGCGGGAGGGAGACCCAGTACTTC	CASSLERTSGRETQYF
TRBV19	TRBJ2-7	.	.	TGTGCCAGTACAACCTACGAGCAGTACTTC	CASTTYEQYF
TRBV11-3	TRBJ2-7	TRBD1	.	TGTGCCAGCAGCCCACCGGGACAGGGATACTACGAGCAGTACTTC	CASSPPGQGYYEQYF
TRBV28	TRBJ1-2	.	.	TGTGCCAGCAGTGGCCCGGGCTATGGCTACACCTTC	CASSGPGYGYTF
TRBV5-1	TRBJ2-1	TRBD2	.	TGCGCCAGCAGCTTGGAACTAGCGGGAGGCAATGAGCAGTTCTTC	CASSLELAGGNEQFF
TRBV30	TRBJ2-3	.	.	TGTGCCTGGACACATAGCACAGATACGCAGTATTTT	CAWTHSTDTQYF
TRBV15	TRBJ2-7	TRBD1	.	TGTGCCACCAGTCCGACGGGACAGGGTACGCGGGAGCAGTACTTC	CATSPTGQGTREQYF
TRBV29-1	TRBJ2-7	TRBD1	few	TGCAGCGCTAAGACAGGGCCCTACGAGCAGTACTTC	CSAKTGPYEQYF
TRBV7-2	TRBJ2-5	.	.	TGTGCCAGCAGCTCGTCGGGGGGCACGACGGAGACCCAGTACTTC	CASSSSGGTTETQYF
TRBV18	TRBJ1-1	TRBD1	once	TGTGCCAGCTCATCCCAGGGGGCGCAGACTGAAGCTTTCTTT	CASSSQGAQTEAFF
TRBV7-6	TRBJ2-7	TRBD2	.	TGTGCCAGCAGCCCGCTAAAGGGAACTAGCGGGAGCTCCTACGAGCAGTACTTC	CASSPLKGTSGSSYEQYF
TRBV2	TRBJ2-3	.	.	TGTGCCAGCCGGGGGAACACAGATACGCAGTATTTT	CASRGNTDTQYF
TRBV25-1	TRBJ1-6	TRBD1	.	TGTGCCAGCAGTGAATCCGGATCAGGGGGCCGCTCACCCCTCCACTTT	CASSESGSGGRSPLHF
TRBV5-4	TRBJ2-7	.	.	TGTGCCAGCAGCTCGGCGGCGGAACAGTACTTC	CASSSAAEQYF
TRBV5-6	TRBJ2-5	.	.	TGTGCCAGCAGCCTGCAAGGGGGGGCCGACCAAGAGACCCAGTACTTC	CASSLQGGADQETQYF
TRBV7-9	TRBJ2-5	TRBD1	.	TGTGCCAGCAGCCCCGGGACAGGGGGTCGGGGAGAGACCCAGTACTTC	CASSPGTGGRGETQYF
TRBV7-3	TRBJ1-2	TRBD1	.	TGTGCCAGCAGCTTAACCGACTACAAGAATCCCGACAGGGGGGACTATGGCTACACCTTC	CASSLTDYKNPDRGDYGYTF
TRBV5-1	TRBJ2-3	TRBD2	once	TGCGCCAGCAGCTCCCTTAGCGGGAGGGCGGCAGATACGCAGTATTTT	CASSSLSGRAADTQYF